This T cell receptor (beta chain) was identified during a study of regulatory T cells in long-lasting Graves disease (dated by TCRdb to 2020 to 2022). Some background on the complete study: Antithyroid drugs had been taken for less than 3 months by newly diagnosed Graves' disease patients. This study used TCR sequencing and RNA sequencing of peripheral blood to compare persistent Graves' disease patients against newly diagnosed Graves' disease patients. The study was conducted in China and was registered as a clinical trial. TCR sequencing covered 13 persistent and 20 newly diagnosed Graves' disease patients, 33 samples in total.

This clonotype was seen only a few times. Which antigen it targets is not known. Base qualities are not provided; no much larger clone lies one nucleotide away. Overall study outcomes, separate from this receptor: More public clonotypes were shared among persistent patients (approximately 3,000) than among newly diagnosed patients (under 1,000). Lower TCR Shannon entropy and fewer highly expanded clones were observed in persistent Graves' disease patients than in newly diagnosed patients, which suggested clonal expansion. Preferential use of TRBV28, TRBJ1-2 and TRBJ2-5 was observed in persistent disease, whereas TRBV20-1 and TRBJ2-1 were favored in newly diagnosed disease. Only the TCR beta chain was sequenced and analyzed. As a limitation, the authors acknowledged that the small sample size may reduce accuracy. Peripheral blood alone was examined, since thyroid tissue, which constituted the primary lesion, could not be accessed.

The V and J ends are trimmed by 6 bases and 2 bases, leaving 10 bases between them. From the cysteine up to the phenylalanine, the CDR3 has a length of 14 residues. Only the CDR3 portion is preserved as DNA: 42 bases, with reading frame beginning at the first base. From the germline V gene, CDR1 is KGHDR and CDR2 is SFDVKD. The time point label here, explained by the study, means: newly diagnosed GD, antithyroid drugs for less than 3 months. For both TCR sequencing and RNA sequencing, RNA was extracted from PBMCs using TRIzol. Graves' disease was diagnosed according to American Thyroid Association guidelines. Patients were recruited from an endocrinology department in Xi'an, China. Each patient gave approximately 10 milliliters of peripheral blood, collected in an EDTA anticoagulant tube. PBMCs were isolated by Ficoll Paque Plus density gradient separation without further T cell sorting. An Agilent 2100 Bioanalyzer and agarose gel were used to check RNA quality, and a NanoDrop 2000 was used to measure RNA concentration.

The library came from multiplex PCR. Reads for this sample came from an Illumina HiSeq 4000. TCR beta libraries were built with iRepertoire HTBI primers and Arm-PCR amplification of CDR3 regions. Before sequencing, the PCR products underwent gel purification. The authors' pipeline ran thus. Across samples, roughly 60 TRBV and 13 to 15 TRBJ segments were identified and used for gene usage analysis of CDR3 amino acid clonotypes. COPE and FqMerger were used to merge the filtered high-quality paired reads into contigs. BLAST was used to align contigs to IMGT TRBV, TRBD and TRBJ reference genes, with CDR3 defined following IMGT. Clonotypes above 0.1% frequency were classified as highly expanded clones. Shannon entropy was used to measure repertoire diversity, and the Gini coefficient was used to measure V-J evenness. A clonotype found in more than one individual was treated as public. Clones were called with MiXCR by TCRdb after fastp trimmed the public reads at Q25, and only in-frame beta chains were retained. Each record represents a unique CDR3 protein, reported with the most common genes and DNA among its rows. TCRdb, not the authors, supplied the V and J calls. This sample comprises 300,000 to 400,000 distinct CDR3 sequences, 16% of them detected only once. Of the sample, roughly 29% is held by the ten largest clones.

This sample was shared with a second study, whose subject was T cells in Graves' hyperthyroidism and ophthalmopathy. Taken from the second paper: Stable Graves' hyperthyroidism was defined as the absence of progression to ophthalmopathy over 18 months of follow-up. Hyperthyroidism patients were newly diagnosed, had a disease duration of under 2 months, and were aged 18 to 65 years. Patients with uncontrolled infections, other autoimmune diseases, pregnancy or lactation were excluded. Diagnoses were established on the basis of clinical symptoms, serum thyroxine and TRAb, thyroid ultrasound, and orbital computed tomography. The first round of RT-PCR for the TCR CDR3 was performed with the HTBI primer set and the Qiagen OneStep RT-PCR kit. Most expanded thyroid clonotypes (frequency above 0.001) were also detected in blood, suggesting blood repertoires may reflect thyroid immune responses. Ophthalmopathy was separated from stable hyperthyroidism by a 13 V-J signature model, with approximately 86% sensitivity and 81% to 82% specificity obtained in cross-validation and 80%/75% obtained in testing. In validation, the model predicted progression to ophthalmopathy a median of about 5.9 months before onset, with approximately 68% sensitivity and 72.22% specificity. TCR V-J signatures able to tell the groups apart were searched for in a discovery cohort of 100 or so patients, of whom more than 40 had Graves' ophthalmopathy and about 55 had stable Graves' hyperthyroidism. Prospective prediction of ophthalmopathy was tested in an independent validation cohort consisting of under 20 hyperthyroidism patients and around 16 patients who later progressed to ophthalmopathy. The 85 to 100 discovery patients were randomly split 7:3 into training and test sets. Thyroid tissue and blood T-cell repertoires from six Graves' hyperthyroidism patients were also compared in the study. Following sampling, methimazole starting at 30 mg daily was given to hyperthyroidism patients, and high-dose intravenous methylprednisolone was given to ophthalmopathy patients. Libraries were constructed in a second round of multiplex PCR, after which size selection and purification were performed. Sequencing of the libraries was done on an Illumina HiSeq2000 using paired-end 100 bp reads. SOAPnuke was used to process the raw data, removing reads that contained adapters or uncalled bases, had a mean Phred below 15, or lacked an exact match to the constant primer or identifier. COPE v1.2.5 was used to merge high-quality paired reads, and clonotypes were defined as unique nucleotide sequences. Clonotypes were aligned to IMGT TRBV, TRBD and TRBJ reference segments using MiTCR v1.1. The analysis included only V-J combinations with a frequency above 0.0001, which together covered about 99% of the repertoires. The TCS score was defined as F50 (clonal expansion) divided by E x V (chaos), with BLOSUM62-based TCRdist calculated between CDR3 peptides within each V-J. Welch's t-statistics and random forest reduced around 520 V-J features to roughly 13, which were used in a naive Bayes classifier (R e1071). Sample size was not statistically predetermined, and blinding of investigators to group allocation was not performed. The paper reports TCR Vbeta CDR3 sequencing of approximately 130 peripheral blood samples: 43 ophthalmopathy, roughly 80 hyperthyroidism and about 17 progressor patients.

Sequenced material: peripheral blood mononuclear cells (PBMCs), taken at new diagnosis, from a patient treated with antithyroid drugs. The chain is made from TRBV24-1 and TRBJ2-1; the D gene is perhaps TRBD2, on 6 matching bases. The clonotype comes from a man aged 35 to 55 with Graves disease. Donor details come from another sample of the same person, matched by shared clones. In nucleotide form, the sequence is TGTGCCACCAGTTTGCGGGATACCTACAATGAGCAGTTCTTC. Its coded protein is CATSLRDTYNEQFF.